The sequence of this T cell receptor (beta chain) was determined in a study of blood T cell repertoires in COVID-19. Overall study: Sources were T cells, B-cell-depleted T cells, or PBMCs; the material itself was cDNA or gDNA.

This clone occurred once. The germline CDR1 and CDR2 sequences are LGHDT and YNNKEL (reference sequence). There are 13 residues in the CDR3. The V gene lost 4 bases and the J gene lost 5 bases, with 9 bases spanning the gap. Profiled with immunoSEQ multiplex PCR; TCRdb holds only in-frame clones, not every one. Among 130,000 or so clones listed, around 89% were seen once. Sequences were obtained from peripheral blood. V and J are TRBV3-1 (or the pseudogene TRBV3-2) and TRBJ2-1; D is possibly TRBD2 (5 bases). This sequence was found in a middle-aged man with active or convalescent COVID-19. Written as DNA, the CDR3 is TGTGCCAGCAGCCCACTAGGGAACAATGAGCAGTTCTTC. It yields the protein CASSPLGNNEQFF.